The next 25 T cell receptor beta chains were all read from a single sample in a study of cytomegalovirus exposure and HLA in healthy donors. The PCR made use of 60 Vbeta and 13 Jbeta primers. Here immunoSEQ multiplex PCR was the method, and the copy in TCRdb shows in-frame clones only, minus some. The sample contains 180,000 or so clones, 80% to 90% of which appear only once. The sequenced sample consisted of PBMCs. These receptor sequences come from a man younger than 35 in good health and CMV-seropositive.

The genes are TRBV2 and TRBJ2-1; TRBD2 matches at 7 bases. CDR3 size: 15 residues. Trimming took 10 bases from V and 5 from J; bases not matched to a gene: 14. In germline, CDR1 is SNHLY, CDR2 FYNNEI. In DNA form, the CDR3 reads TGTGCCACCGGGAGGAGGACTGGAGCGCACAATGAGCAGTTCTTC. Its protein product is CATGRRTGAHNEQFF. Using reference TRBV2 and TRBJ2-1 for the parts outside the CDR3, the full variable domain is EPEVTQTPSHQVTQMGQEVILRCVPISNHLYFYWYRQILGQKVEFLVSFYNNEISEKSEIFDDQFSVERPDGSNFTLKIRSTKLEDSAMYFCATGRRTGAHNEQFFGPGTRLTVL.

This chain joins TRBV5-1 and TRBJ2-5; 7 positions match TRBD2. V trimming: 3 bases; J trimming: 2 bases; junction bases outside the gene matches: 7. The CDR3 contains 15 residues. Germline V CDR1 and CDR2: SGHRS, YFSETQ. CDR3 DNA: TGCGCCAGCAGCTCGGGGGAGGGCCAACAAGAGACCCAGTACTTC. Translating gives CASSSGEGQQETQYF.

This sequence joins TRBV6-5 and TRBJ2-7, with 8 nucleotides matching TRBD1. Looked up from germline, CDR1 is MNHEY and CDR2 is SVGAGI. The CDR3 length is 15 residues. V shed 6 bases, J shed 0 bases, and the junction held 7 bases outside the gene matches. CDR3 loop: CASRIQGDLSYEQYF. In DNA, the CDR3 is TGTGCCAGCAGGATACAGGGGGATCTCTCCTACGAGCAGTACTTC.

J is TRBJ1-5 and V is TRBV6-1, with 12 nucleotides matching TRBD1. This CDR3 has 17 amino acids. V lost 1 base to trimming and J lost 5 bases; unmatched junction nucleotides: 6. Germline V gene sequence: CDR1 MNHNS, CDR2 SASEGT. The CDR3 nucleotides read TGTGCCAGCAGTGAAGTCCGGGACAGGGGGCAAGATCAGCCCCAGCATTTT. Encoded protein: CASSEVRDRGQDQPQHF.

The chain is built from TRBV7-3 and TRBJ2-1; D might be TRBD2 (5 bases). V was cut by 3 bases and J by 5 bases, with 8 bases left in between. Germline assignment: CDR1 SGHTA and CDR2 FQGTGA. This CDR3 comprises 13 residues. The CDR3 spells CASSFSRDNEQFF. In DNA form, the CDR3 reads TGTGCCAGCAGCTTCTCGAGGGACAATGAGCAGTTCTTC.

This sequence joins TRBV30 and TRBJ2-4, with D unresolved. Germline V gene sequence: CDR1 GTSNPN, CDR2 SVGIG (reference sequence). The CDR3 is 12 amino acids. Between the trimmed V and J ends, which lost 2 bases and 8 bases, there was a span of 10 bases. The CDR3 DNA reads TGTGCCTGGAGTCCCGGAGTAGACATTCAGTACTTC. It encodes CAWSPGVDIQYF.

The chain carries TRBV6-6 and TRBJ1-4, with TRBD1 matching over 10 bases. Per germline, CDR1 MNHNY and CDR2 SVGAGI (reference sequence). The CDR3 loop spans 15 amino acids. V gave up 5 bases and J gave up 5 bases; unmatched junction bases: 5. The CDR3 DNA reads as TGTGCCAGCAGTACCCCGGACAGGGGGAATGAAAAACTGTTTTTT. Its protein product is CASSTPDRGNEKLFF.

The chain carries TRBV5-1 and TRBJ1-1; TRBD1 agrees at 8 bases. This CDR3 is built from 13 residues. V lost 1 base, J lost 4 bases, and 0 bases stayed unmatched. Germline-derived CDR1 and CDR2 are SGHRS and YFSETQ. The DNA of the CDR3 is TGCGCCAGCAGCTTGACAGGGGGCACTGAAGCTTTCTTT. Its protein is CASSLTGGTEAFF.

V usage is TRBV6-6 and J usage is TRBJ1-1; D is uncertain. Germline V gene lookup returns CDR1 MNHNY and CDR2 SVGAGI (reference sequence). The V and J ends lost 4 bases and 7 bases respectively, with 13 bases between them. CDR3 length equals 13 residues. The CDR3 protein is CASSSSARHEAFF. The DNA of the CDR3 is TGTGCCAGCAGTTCCTCGGCGAGACATGAAGCTTTCTTT.

The rearrangement joins TRBV7-2 to TRBJ2-1, with 7 bases lining up with TRBD2. The CDR3 contains 13 residues. V was clipped by 1 base and J by 13 bases; unmatched bases: 7. The germline CDR1 and CDR2 sequences are SGHTA and FQGNSA. The CDR3 DNA is TGTGCCAGCAGCTTAGTACCGGGGGGTACCCAGTTCTTC. Translated: CASSLVPGGTQFF.

The J gene is TRBJ1-6, the V gene TRBV12-5; 10 nucleotides align to TRBD1. The CDR3 has 17 residues. Germline V lookup: CDR1 LGHNT, CDR2 FRNRAP. The V gene end was trimmed by 2 bases and the J gene end by 6 bases; junction bases not matched to a gene: 7. The CDR3 spells CASGLLGTGERNSPLHF. The CDR3 nucleotides are TGTGCTAGTGGTTTGCTCGGGACAGGGGAACGTAATTCACCCCTCCACTTT. The full variable domain, completed using reference TRBV12-5 and TRBJ1-6, is DARVTQTPRHKVTEMGQEVTMRCQPILGHNTVFWYRQTMMQGLELLAYFRNRAPLDDSGMPKDRFSAEMPDATLATLKIQPSEPRDSAVYFCASGLLGTGERNSPLHFGNGTRLTVT.

This chain connects TRBV7-2 to TRBJ1-6; 7 bases map to TRBD1. Germline CDR1 reads SGHTA; CDR2 reads FQGNSA. The trim removed 2 bases at V and 11 bases at J, leaving 6 bases unmatched. The CDR3 has 14 residues. For the CDR3, the DNA is TGTGCCAGCAGCTTAATTTCCAGGGGGACACCCCTCCACTTT. It translates to CASSLISRGTPLHF.

The rearrangement links TRBV5-4 to TRBJ2-5; 9 positions match TRBD2. Germline CDR1 reads SGHNT; CDR2 reads YYREEE (reference sequence). This CDR3 is built from 15 residues. Losses at the gene ends were 0 bases for V and 7 bases for J; bases not matched to a gene: 7. The CDR3 is CASSLGAGGRGTQYF. The CDR3 DNA is TGTGCCAGCAGCTTGGGGGCGGGGGGGCGCGGGACCCAGTACTTC.

The chain uses TRBV15 and TRBJ2-7; 10 bases are shared with TRBD2. The CDR3 consists of 16 residues. CDR1 and CDR2 from the germline V gene are LNHNV and YYDKDF (reference sequence). Losses at the gene ends were 3 bases for V and 8 bases for J; bases not matched to a gene: 13. The CDR3 region is CATSSPSSGGPLKQYF. In nucleotides, the CDR3 is TGTGCCACCAGCAGCCCATCTAGCGGGGGCCCACTCAAGCAGTACTTC.

The rearrangement links TRBV7-2 to TRBJ1-1; 8 bases map to TRBD1. CDR3 length: 15 amino acids. CDR1 and CDR2 (germline): SGHTA, FQGNSA. The ends lost 6 bases at V and 5 bases at J; junction bases unmatched: 11. This chain's CDR3 is CASSIGTGARTEAFF. The CDR3 nucleotides are TGTGCCAGCAGTATAGGGACAGGCGCTCGGACTGAAGCTTTCTTT.

V gene TRBV7-8 combines with J gene TRBJ2-2; TRBD1 might be the D (6 bases). CDR3 length: 15 residues. Trimming stripped 5 bases from V and 6 bases from J, with 16 bases between. Germline V gives CDR1 SGHVS, CDR2 FQNEAQ. This CDR3 is CASSATEGVPGELFF. CDR3 DNA sequence: TGTGCCAGCAGCGCCACTGAGGGGGTGCCCGGGGAGCTGTTTTTT.

The chain employs TRBV19 and TRBJ2-7; D is ambiguous. Between the trimmed V and J ends, which lost 0 bases and 0 bases, there was a span of 12 bases. This CDR3 region has 16 residues. Germline loops: CDR1 LNHDA, CDR2 SQIVND (reference sequence). CDR3 bases: TGTGCCAGTAGTATAGATTCAACAGCCGCCTCCTACGAGCAGTACTTC. Protein: CASSIDSTAASYEQYF.

The genes are TRBV7-9 and TRBJ2-1; 8 nucleotides align to TRBD2. CDR3 length: 17 amino acids. The V gene's germline CDR1 is SEHNR and CDR2 FQNEAQ (reference sequence). V gave up 3 bases and J gave up 5 bases; unmatched junction bases: 12. The CDR3 sequence: CASSFRGGVTTHNEQFF. The CDR3 nucleotides read TGTGCCAGCAGCTTTCGGGGGGGAGTAACTACACACAATGAGCAGTTCTTC.

The chain uses TRBV19 and TRBJ1-2; the D gene is possibly TRBD1 (5 bases). Germline CDR1 reads LNHDA; CDR2 reads SQIVND (reference sequence). This CDR3 is 12 amino acids long. V lost 7 bases and J 8 bases, leaving 14 bases between the germline ends. The CDR3 here is CASISGLGGYTF. CDR3 coding DNA: TGTGCCAGTATTTCAGGGCTTGGCGGCTACACCTTC.

This chain uses TRBV9 with TRBJ2-2, with no clear D. The CDR3 spans 15 residues. CDR1 and CDR2 from the germline V gene are SGDLS and YYNGEE. V was trimmed by 0 bases and J by 1 base, leaving 7 bases between them. The CDR3 DNA follows: TGTGCCAGCAGCGTAGGCGAGCGGAACACCGGGGAGCTGTTTTTT. This sequence encodes CASSVGERNTGELFF.

This chain connects TRBV6-1 to TRBJ2-1; 9 nucleotides line up with TRBD2. Germline loops: CDR1 MNHNS, CDR2 SASEGT. Trimming at V came to 0 bases and at J to 0 bases, leaving 3 bases not matched to a gene. This CDR3 comprises 17 residues. DNA for the CDR3: TGTGCCAGCAGTGAAGCAGCGGGGGGCGTCTCCTACAATGAGCAGTTCTTC. This codes for CASSEAAGGVSYNEQFF.

J is TRBJ1-2 and V is TRBV5-8, with 10 bases that match TRBD1. The CDR3 consists of 16 residues. In germline, CDR1 is SGHTS, CDR2 YDEGEE. Trimming took 8 bases from V and 8 from J; bases not matched to a gene: 18. CDR3 in amino acids: CARQAGQGRPIEGYTF. Written as DNA, the CDR3 is TGTGCCAGACAAGCGGGACAGGGGCGACCAATAGAAGGCTACACCTTC. The variable domain in full, with the rest retrieved from reference TRBV5-8 and TRBJ1-2, is EAGVTQSPTHLIKTRGQQATLRCSPISGHTSVYWYQQALGLGLQFLLWYDEGEERNRGNFPPRFSGRQFPNYSSELNVNALELEDSALYLCARQAGQGRPIEGYTFGSGTRLTVV.

The chain combines TRBV10-3 with TRBJ2-7, with D possibly matching TRBD2 (7 bases). The CDR3 runs to 13 residues. With 10 bases removed from V and 3 bases from J, the gap between germline ends came to 16 bases. Germline V gives CDR1 ENHRY, CDR2 SYGVKD. For the CDR3, the DNA is TGTGCCAACTGGGGGGGCGGGGGCTACGAGCAGTACTTC. It translates to CANWGGGGYEQYF.

The sample holds a few counts of this clone. The V call is TRBV6-5, the J call TRBJ1-1; D gene unclear. This CDR3 is built from 12 residues. Germline V CDR1 and CDR2: MNHEY, SVGAGI. Trimming removed 4 bases from V and 1 base from J, with 4 bases in between. The CDR3 coding sequence is TGTGCCAGCAGTTTCGGGAACACTGAAGCTTTCTTT. This sequence encodes CASSFGNTEAFF.

The chain has TRBV7-2 and TRBJ1-5, with TRBD1 matching 9 bases. J gave up 6 bases and V 4 bases, and 10 bases lay outside the gene matches. Per germline, CDR1 SGHTA and CDR2 FQGNSA. The CDR3 is 16 amino acids. Here the CDR3 reads CASSSVGTGRAQPQHF. Here the CDR3 DNA reads TGTGCCAGCAGCTCAGTTGGGACAGGGAGGGCTCAGCCCCAGCATTTT.